The next 4 T cell receptor beta chains were all read from a single sample in a study of cytomegalovirus exposure and HLA in healthy donors. With 60 Vbeta and 13 Jbeta primers, the PCR was carried out. Profiling relied on immunoSEQ multiplex PCR, and the TCRdb table lists in-frame clones only, not all of them. The sample has 150,000 to 200,000 clones; approximately 82% are singletons. Material for sequencing was PBMCs. These receptors originate from a woman aged 40 to 55 in good health and CMV-seropositive.

In DNA, the CDR3 is TGTGCCAGCAGTTCCATCCGCGGGGGCAGCTACAATGAGCAGTTCTTC. This translates into CASSSIRGGSYNEQFF. This sequence joins TRBV28 and TRBJ2-1; D may be TRBD2 (7 bases). Trimming shortened V by 4 bases and J by 3 bases, and 16 bases separated the two germline ends. CDR1 and CDR2 (germline): MDHEN, SYDVKM. The CDR3 runs 16 residues. The full variable domain, with the rest looked up from reference TRBV28 and TRBJ2-1, is DVKVTQSSRYLVKRTGEKVFLECVQDMDHENMFWYRQDPGLGLRLIYFSYDVKMKEKGDIPEGYSVSREKKERFSLILESASTNQTSMYLCASSSIRGGSYNEQFFGPGTRLTVL.

The chain carries TRBV6-5 and TRBJ1-1; no firm D call. The germline V and J ends were trimmed by 4 bases and 0 bases, with 12 bases remaining between them. The germline V gene has CDR1 MNHEY and CDR2 SVGAGI. The length of the CDR3 is 15 residues. CDR3 loop: CASSSPGVMNTEAFF. The CDR3 DNA follows: TGTGCCAGCAGTTCTCCCGGGGTTATGAACACTGAAGCTTTCTTT.

The J gene is TRBJ2-1, the V gene TRBV7-8; a weak D match, TRBD2 (6 bases). In germline, CDR1 is SGHVS, CDR2 FQNEAQ. V lost 8 bases, J lost 3 bases, and 17 bases lay in between. CDR3 length: 15 amino acids. This CDR3 reads CASGWTQGLYNEQFF. CDR3 coding DNA: TGTGCCAGCGGCTGGACCCAGGGACTCTACAATGAGCAGTTCTTC.

The chain is built from TRBV28 and TRBJ1-4, with D hard to call. The CDR3 has 15 amino acids. The germline V and J ends were trimmed by 3 bases and 2 bases, with 10 bases remaining between them. Germline V gives CDR1 MDHEN, CDR2 SYDVKM. CDR3 amino acids: CASSFPGGTNEKLFF. CDR3 DNA sequence: TGTGCCAGCAGTTTCCCGGGAGGGACTAATGAAAAACTGTTTTTT.